This TCR beta chain was recovered during a study of cytomegalovirus exposure and HLA in healthy donors. PCR involved 60 Vbeta and 13 Jbeta primers. Clones were sequenced by immunoSEQ multiplex PCR, and TCRdb holds only the in-frame ones, with some missing. The data show approximately 200,000 clones, with 80% to 85% seen just once and 0.2% to 0.3% held by the top ten. In germline, CDR1 is MDHEN, CDR2 SYDVKM. The germline V and J ends were trimmed by 4 bases and 4 bases, with 5 bases remaining between them. The CDR3 totals 11 residues. This clone was seen a single time. Material: PBMCs. The J gene is TRBJ2-7, the V gene TRBV28; D is unclear. This receptor was obtained from a boy younger than 18 in good health and CMV-seronegative. The CDR3 DNA sequence: TGTGCCAGCAGTTCCCAATACGAGCAGTACTTC. Translation: CASSSQYEQYF.